This entry lists 30 T cell receptor beta chains sequenced from one sample in a study of cytomegalovirus exposure and HLA in healthy donors. The PCR made use of 60 Vbeta and 13 Jbeta primers. Using immunoSEQ multiplex PCR, the repertoire was profiled, and TCRdb retains in-frame clones only, with some absent. The sample has some 190,000 clones, approximately 75% seen once. The source material was PBMCs. The receptors stem from a man aged 25 to 45 in good health and CMV-seropositive.

The chain carries TRBV30 and TRBJ2-5, with D unresolved. There are 11 residues in the CDR3. From germline, CDR1 is GTSNPN and CDR2 SVGIG (reference sequence). Trimming left V 2 bases short and J 4 bases short, with 5 bases between. CDR3 amino acids: CAWSLLETQYF. The CDR3 nucleotides read TGTGCCTGGAGTCTGTTAGAGACCCAGTACTTC.

V is TRBV5-1 and J is TRBJ2-1; D not certain. Trimming removed 0 bases at V and 4 bases at J, with 5 bases between. The CDR3 has 13 amino acids. Germline V gene lookup returns CDR1 SGHRS and CDR2 YFSETQ. CDR3: CASSLDLYNEQFF. DNA for the CDR3: TGCGCCAGCAGCTTGGATCTATACAATGAGCAGTTCTTC.

The chain combines TRBV7-2 with TRBJ2-5; 14 bases are shared with TRBD2. The CDR3 is made up of 18 amino acids. With 4 bases clipped from V and 4 bases from J, the junction kept 11 bases outside the gene matches. Germline V gives CDR1 SGHTA, CDR2 FQGNSA. Written as DNA, the CDR3 is TGTGCCAGCAGCTCCCAGGGGACTAGCGGGAGTCCTAGAGAGACCCAGTACTTC. Protein product: CASSSQGTSGSPRETQYF.

This chain connects TRBV27 to TRBJ1-2; 7 nucleotides align to TRBD1. The CDR3 extends over 12 amino acids. Trimming at V came to 6 bases and at J to 4 bases, leaving 2 bases not matched to a gene. Germline V gene data show CDR1 as MNHEY and CDR2 as SMNVEV (reference sequence). This CDR3 is CASSRQGYGYTF. CDR3 coding DNA: TGTGCCAGCAGCCGACAGGGCTATGGCTACACCTTC.

The chain links TRBV29-1 to TRBJ2-3; 7 nucleotides line up with TRBD2. Germline values: CDR1 SQVTM, CDR2 ANQGSEA. The CDR3 extends over 15 amino acids. Unmatched junction bases numbered 12, after V lost 7 bases and J lost 2 bases. The CDR3 DNA reads TGCAGCGGAGCGGGAACCCCTTTCCACACAGATACGCAGTATTTT. Amino acids: CSGAGTPFHTDTQYF.

The V call is TRBV9, the J call TRBJ2-1; TRBD2 agrees at 10 bases. V was pared by 0 bases and J by 2 bases, with 11 bases of the junction left unmatched. This CDR3 spans 19 amino acids. CDR1 and CDR2 from the germline V gene are SGDLS and YYNGEE. The CDR3 reads CASSVDLAGEGGPYNEQFF. DNA of the CDR3: TGTGCCAGCAGCGTAGACCTAGCGGGAGAAGGGGGGCCCTACAATGAGCAGTTCTTC.

The chain has TRBV5-4 and TRBJ1-1, with TRBD1 matching 8 bases. This CDR3 spans 15 amino acids. CDR1 and CDR2 (germline): SGHNT, YYREEE (reference sequence). Unmatched junction bases numbered 3, after V lost 1 base and J lost 1 base. The CDR3: CASSLLGTGNTEAFF. DNA for the CDR3: TGTGCCAGCAGCTTGTTAGGGACAGGGAACACTGAAGCTTTCTTT. The full variable domain, with the rest looked up from reference TRBV5-4 and TRBJ1-1, is ETGVTQSPTHLIKTRGQQVTLRCSSQSGHNTVSWYQQALGQGPQFIFQYYREEENGRGNFPPRFSGLQFPNYSSELNVNALELDDSALYLCASSLLGTGNTEAFFGQGTRLTVV.

The chain has TRBV9 and TRBJ2-2, with 8 bases that match TRBD2. This CDR3 region has 15 residues. The V gene's germline CDR1 is SGDLS and CDR2 YYNGEE. J was trimmed by 7 bases and V by 0 bases; bases with no gene match: 5. CDR3 amino acids: CASSVDGGGFGELFF. The CDR3 DNA is TGTGCCAGCAGCGTAGACGGGGGGGGTTTCGGGGAGCTGTTTTTT.

A few counts support this clone. The chain uses TRBV5-1 and TRBJ2-3; TRBD2 matches 8 bases. With 4 bases clipped from V and 2 bases from J, the junction kept 6 bases outside the gene matches. This CDR3 comprises 15 residues. In germline, CDR1 is SGHRS, CDR2 YFSETQ. Here the CDR3 reads CASSTAAGDTDTQYF. The CDR3 nucleotides are TGCGCCAGCAGCACAGCAGCGGGAGACACAGATACGCAGTATTTT.

Notes on this clone: An end of the junction differs from the germline gene, which may be a read error. The J gene is TRBJ1-5, the V gene TRBV15; TRBD1 matches 10 bases. Germline assignment: CDR1 LNHNV and CDR2 YYDKDF (reference sequence). CDR3 length: 14 amino acids. CDR3 DNA: TGTGCCGCCAGCACCCGACAGGGGGCACAGCCCCAGCATTTT. Translating it yields CAASTRQGAQPQHF. The whole variable domain, remainder taken from reference TRBV15 and TRBJ1-5, is DAMVIQNPRYQVTQFGKPVTLSCSQTLNHNVMYWYQQKSSQAPKLLFHYYDKDFNNEADTPDNFQSRRPNTSFCFLDIRSPGLGDTAMYLCAASTRQGAQPQHFGDGTRLSIL.

The chain joins TRBV9 to TRBJ1-1; 8 bases are shared with TRBD1. V lost 0 bases and J lost 1; bases outside the gene matches: 8. CDR3 length: 17 amino acids. CDR1 and CDR2 (germline): SGDLS, YYNGEE. CDR3: CASSVASRTGPNTEAFF. The CDR3, as DNA: TGTGCCAGCAGCGTAGCCTCCAGGACAGGGCCGAACACTGAAGCTTTCTTT. Full variable domain (missing parts from reference TRBV9 and TRBJ1-1): DSGVTQTPKHLITATGQRVTLRCSPRSGDLSVYWYQQSLDQGLQFLIQYYNGEERAKGNILERFSAQQFPDLHSELNLSSLELGDSALYFCASSVASRTGPNTEAFFGQGTRLTVV.

This sequence joins TRBV10-3 and TRBJ2-7; 7 bases are a match to TRBD2. J gave up 4 bases and V 2 bases, and 14 bases lay outside the gene matches. This CDR3 is 17 amino acids long. CDR1 is ENHRY, CDR2 SYGVKD, per germline. The CDR3: CAISEGASGNPPYEQYF. CDR3 DNA: TGTGCCATCAGTGAGGGGGCGAGCGGGAATCCCCCTTACGAGCAGTACTTC.

V and J are TRBV4-1 and TRBJ2-3, with 7 bases matching TRBD1. This CDR3 has 18 residues. Trimming at V came to 4 bases and at J to 0 bases, leaving 13 bases not matched to a gene. Looked up from germline, CDR1 is MGHRA and CDR2 is YSYEKL. This chain's CDR3 is CASSPPATGQSSTDTQYF. The DNA of the CDR3 is TGCGCCAGCAGCCCGCCAGCGACGGGACAGTCTAGCACAGATACGCAGTATTTT.

The gene calls are TRBV19 and TRBJ2-2, with a weak D call TRBD2 (5 bases). The CDR3 extends over 12 amino acids. Germline V CDR1 and CDR2: LNHDA, SQIVND (reference sequence). V lost 7 bases to trimming and J lost 6 bases, with 9 bases between them. The CDR3, as DNA: TGTGCCAGTAAGGGCGGGTCCGGGGAGCTGTTTTTT. Its protein is CASKGGSGELFF.

V is TRBV2 and J is TRBJ2-7; a possible D gene is TRBD2 (6 bases). This CDR3 has 14 amino acids. The germline CDR1 and CDR2 sequences are SNHLY and FYNNEI. The V end lost 9 bases, the J end lost 0 bases, and 15 bases lay between the germline ends. The CDR3 here is CARRGTSTSYEQYF. The DNA for the CDR3 is TGTGCCAGGAGAGGGACTTCCACCTCCTACGAGCAGTACTTC.

This clone was found a few times. This chain connects TRBV6-5 to TRBJ2-7; no firm D call. In germline, CDR1 is MNHEY, CDR2 SVGAGI. V gave up 0 bases and J gave up 0 bases, with 9 bases separating them. The CDR3 sequence is 15 residues long. Here the CDR3 reads CASSYSGRSSYEQYF. CDR3 coding DNA: TGTGCCAGCAGTTACTCGGGCAGAAGCTCCTACGAGCAGTACTTC.

This clone occurred a few times. This chain links TRBV5-8 with TRBJ1-6; 8 bases line up with TRBD1. The CDR3 loop spans 14 amino acids. The junction had 8 bases not matched to a gene; V was cut back by 1 base and J by 14 bases. The germline V gene has CDR1 SGHTS and CDR2 YDEGEE. CDR3 residues: CASSLRQGFSALHF. Here the CDR3 DNA reads TGTGCCAGCAGCTTGAGACAGGGGTTCTCGGCCCTCCACTTT.

The genes are TRBV5-4 and TRBJ2-5; 13 bases line up with TRBD2. CDR1 and CDR2 from the germline V gene are SGHNT and YYREEE (reference sequence). The CDR3 sequence is 17 residues long. The ends lost 4 bases at V and 5 bases at J; junction bases unmatched: 11. Here the CDR3 reads CASSLGLAGAGGETQYF. The CDR3 bases are TGTGCCAGCAGCCTAGGACTAGCGGGGGCCGGGGGGGAGACCCAGTACTTC. Full variable domain (outside the CDR3, taken from reference TRBV5-4 and TRBJ2-5): ETGVTQSPTHLIKTRGQQVTLRCSSQSGHNTVSWYQQALGQGPQFIFQYYREEENGRGNFPPRFSGLQFPNYSSELNVNALELDDSALYLCASSLGLAGAGGETQYFGPGTRLLVL.

This chain joins TRBV11-2 and TRBJ2-5, with TRBD1 identical over 7 bases. This CDR3 contains 14 residues. The V and J ends lost 3 bases and 4 bases, in that order; junction bases with no gene match: 5. Germline V gene data show CDR1 as SGHAT and CDR2 as FQNNGV. The CDR3 DNA follows: TGTGCCAGCAGCTTCCGACAGGGCATAGAGACCCAGTACTTC. Amino acid sequence: CASSFRQGIETQYF.

This chain joins TRBV4-2 and TRBJ2-1; D is unresolved. The V gene lost 1 base and the J gene lost 6 bases, with 7 bases spanning the gap. CDR3 size: 13 residues. Germline V gene lookup returns CDR1 LGHNA and CDR2 YNFKEQ. The CDR3 is CASSQGGVNEQFF. The CDR3 coding sequence is TGTGCCAGCAGCCAAGGAGGCGTCAATGAGCAGTTCTTC.

CDR3 DNA: TGTGCCAGCAGCTTAACGGCCGGGATCGGGGAGCTGTTTTTT. Protein product: CASSLTAGIGELFF. V and J are TRBV7-3 and TRBJ2-2; a possible D gene is TRBD2 (5 bases). This CDR3 region has 14 residues. CDR1 and CDR2 (germline): SGHTA, FQGTGA. Trimming left V 0 bases short and J 7 bases short, with 9 bases between. Using reference TRBV7-3 and TRBJ2-2 for the parts outside the CDR3, the full variable domain is GAGVSQTPSNKVTEKGKYVELRCDPISGHTALYWYRQSLGQGPEFLIYFQGTGAADDSGLPNDRFFAVRPEGSVSTLKIQRTERGDSAVYLCASSLTAGIGELFFGEGSRLTVL.

This clone came up once. The rearrangement uses TRBV15 and TRBJ2-3; 8 bases match TRBD2. The CDR3 covers 16 residues. The V segment lost 1 base and the J segment 3 bases; nucleotides outside the gene matches: 6. Looked up from germline, CDR1 is LNHNV and CDR2 is YYDKDF (reference sequence). CDR3 bases: TGTGCCACCAGCAGAGTCAGCGGGAGTGGTACAGATACGCAGTATTTT. This sequence encodes CATSRVSGSGTDTQYF.

The genes are TRBV7-6 and TRBJ2-7; TRBD2 might be the D (6 bases). The CDR3 sequence is 14 residues long. Between the trimmed V and J ends, which lost 5 bases and 7 bases, there was a span of 18 bases. Germline assignment: CDR1 SGHVS and CDR2 FNYEAQ. CDR3 in DNA: TGTGCCAGCAGCCGCGGGACGGCAGTTGGGGAGCAGTACTTC. Residues: CASSRGTAVGEQYF.

The chain joins TRBV27 to TRBJ2-5; 8 positions match TRBD2. The CDR3 is 12 residues long. The J segment lost 4 bases and the V segment lost 8 bases, leaving 3 bases of the junction unmatched. From germline, CDR1 is MNHEY and CDR2 SMNVEV (reference sequence). The CDR3 loop is CASWSGRETQYF. CDR3 DNA sequence: TGTGCCAGCTGGAGCGGGAGAGAGACCCAGTACTTC.

The chain combines TRBV7-2 with TRBJ2-7; TRBD1 matches at 10 bases. Germline V gene sequence: CDR1 SGHTA, CDR2 FQGNSA. Losses at the gene ends were 5 bases for V and 6 bases for J; bases not matched to a gene: 10. The CDR3 is made up of 15 amino acids. CDR3 coding DNA: TGTGCCAGCAGCCACTACCGGGACAGGGGCCTCGAGCAGTACTTC. This sequence encodes CASSHYRDRGLEQYF.

The V and J genes are TRBV23-1 and TRBJ2-7, with D perhaps matching TRBD1 (5 bases). TRBV23-1 is an ORF for which the function is uncertain. V was cut by 4 bases and J by 0 bases, with 13 bases left in between. This CDR3 region has 15 residues. CDR3 protein: CASSRAGKSSYEQYF. The CDR3 bases are TGCGCCAGCAGTCGGGCAGGGAAGAGCTCCTACGAGCAGTACTTC.

J is TRBJ2-5 and V is TRBV7-2; D call uncertain. Germline assignment: CDR1 SGHTA and CDR2 FQGNSA. CDR3 length equals 13 residues. V was clipped by 3 bases and J by 3 bases, with 8 bases between them. This CDR3 reads CASSLMSEETQYF. The CDR3 DNA is TGTGCCAGCAGCTTGATGAGTGAAGAGACCCAGTACTTC. The variable domain in full, with the rest retrieved from reference TRBV7-2 and TRBJ2-5, is GAGVSQSPSNKVTEKGKDVELRCDPISGHTALYWYRQSLGQGLEFLIYFQGNSAPDKSGLPSDRFSAERTGGSVSTLTIQRTQQEDSAVYLCASSLMSEETQYFGPGTRLLVL.

The rearrangement links TRBV10-2 to TRBJ1-3; possibly TRBD1 for D (6 bases). This CDR3 region has 15 residues. The V gene lost 5 bases and the J gene lost 2 bases, with 13 bases spanning the gap. Per germline, CDR1 WSHSY and CDR2 SAAADI. CDR3 protein: CASSLPQGAGNTIYF. The CDR3 bases are TGCGCCAGCAGTCTTCCACAGGGAGCTGGAAACACCATATATTTT.

The CDR3 sequence is CAWSVLDNSPLHF. Written as DNA, the CDR3 is TGTGCCTGGAGTGTACTGGATAATTCACCCCTCCACTTT. The chain couples TRBV30 to TRBJ1-6; D is ambiguous. The CDR3 has 13 residues. The ends were cut back, 0 bases at V and 5 bases at J, with 5 bases in the middle. The V gene's germline CDR1 is GTSNPN and CDR2 SVGIG (reference sequence).

The CDR3 DNA reads as TGTGCCAGCAGCCCCCGGGAAAGAGAGTTAACAGATACGCAGTATTTT. It encodes CASSPRERELTDTQYF. The chain joins TRBV7-9 to TRBJ2-3; D is possibly TRBD2 (5 bases). This CDR3 region has 16 residues. Germline CDR1 is SEHNR and CDR2 is FQNEAQ (reference sequence). Trimming removed 5 bases from V and 3 bases from J, with 18 bases in between.